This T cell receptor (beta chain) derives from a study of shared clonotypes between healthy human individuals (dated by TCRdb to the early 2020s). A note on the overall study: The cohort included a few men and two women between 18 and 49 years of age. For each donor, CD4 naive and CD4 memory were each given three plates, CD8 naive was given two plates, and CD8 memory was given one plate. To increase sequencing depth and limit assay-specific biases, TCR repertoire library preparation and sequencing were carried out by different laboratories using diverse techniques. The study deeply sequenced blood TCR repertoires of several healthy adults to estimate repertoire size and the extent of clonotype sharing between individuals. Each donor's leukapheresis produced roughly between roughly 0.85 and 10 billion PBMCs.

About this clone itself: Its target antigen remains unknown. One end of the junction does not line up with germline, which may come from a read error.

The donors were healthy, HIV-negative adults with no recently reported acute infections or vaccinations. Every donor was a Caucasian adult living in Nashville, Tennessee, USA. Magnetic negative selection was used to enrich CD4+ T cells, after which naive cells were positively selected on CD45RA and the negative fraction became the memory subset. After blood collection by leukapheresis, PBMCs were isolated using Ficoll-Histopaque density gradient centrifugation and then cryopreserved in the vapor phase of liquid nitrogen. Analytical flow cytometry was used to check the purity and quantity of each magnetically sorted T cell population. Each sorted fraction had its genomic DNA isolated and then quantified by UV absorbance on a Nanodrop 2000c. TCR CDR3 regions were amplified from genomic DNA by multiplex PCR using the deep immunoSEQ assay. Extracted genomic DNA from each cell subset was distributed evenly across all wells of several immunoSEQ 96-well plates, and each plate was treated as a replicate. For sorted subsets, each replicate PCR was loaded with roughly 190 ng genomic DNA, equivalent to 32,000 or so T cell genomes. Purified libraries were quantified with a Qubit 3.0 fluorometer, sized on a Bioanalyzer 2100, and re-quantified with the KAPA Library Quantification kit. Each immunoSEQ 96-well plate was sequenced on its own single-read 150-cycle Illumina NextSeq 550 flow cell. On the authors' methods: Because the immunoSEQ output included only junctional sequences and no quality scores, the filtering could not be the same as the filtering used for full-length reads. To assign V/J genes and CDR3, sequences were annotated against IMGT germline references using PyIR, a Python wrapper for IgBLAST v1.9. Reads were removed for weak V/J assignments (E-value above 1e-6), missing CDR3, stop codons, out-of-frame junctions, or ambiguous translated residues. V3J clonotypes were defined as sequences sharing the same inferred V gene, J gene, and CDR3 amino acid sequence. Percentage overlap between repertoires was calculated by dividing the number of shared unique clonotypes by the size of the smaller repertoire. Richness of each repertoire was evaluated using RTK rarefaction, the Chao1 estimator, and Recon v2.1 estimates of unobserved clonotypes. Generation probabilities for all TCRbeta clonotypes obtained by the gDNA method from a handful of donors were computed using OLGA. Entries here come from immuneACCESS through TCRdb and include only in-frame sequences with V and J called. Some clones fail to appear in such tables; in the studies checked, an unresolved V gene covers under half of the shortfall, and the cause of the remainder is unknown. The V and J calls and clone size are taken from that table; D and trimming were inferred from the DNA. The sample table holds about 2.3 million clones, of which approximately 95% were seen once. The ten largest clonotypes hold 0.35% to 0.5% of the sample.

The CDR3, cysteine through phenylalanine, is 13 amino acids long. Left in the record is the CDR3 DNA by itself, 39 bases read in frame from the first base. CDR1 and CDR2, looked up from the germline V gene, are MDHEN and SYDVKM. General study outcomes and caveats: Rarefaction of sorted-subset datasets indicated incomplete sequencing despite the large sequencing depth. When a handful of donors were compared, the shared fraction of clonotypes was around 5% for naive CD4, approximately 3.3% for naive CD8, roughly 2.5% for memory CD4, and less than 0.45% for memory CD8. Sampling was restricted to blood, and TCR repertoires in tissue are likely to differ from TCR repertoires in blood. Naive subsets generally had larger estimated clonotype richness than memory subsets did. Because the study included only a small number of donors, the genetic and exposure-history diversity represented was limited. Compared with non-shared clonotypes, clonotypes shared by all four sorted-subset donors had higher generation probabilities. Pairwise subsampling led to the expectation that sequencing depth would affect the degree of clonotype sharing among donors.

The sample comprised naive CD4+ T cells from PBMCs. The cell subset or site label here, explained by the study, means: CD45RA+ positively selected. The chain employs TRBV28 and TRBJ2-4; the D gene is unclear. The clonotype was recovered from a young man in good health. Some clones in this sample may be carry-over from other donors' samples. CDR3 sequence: CASSPAATNIQYF. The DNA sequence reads TGTGCCAGCAGTCCCGCGGCCACAAACATTCAGTACTTC.